A selection of T cell receptor beta chains follows, all from one sample in a study of T cells in localized non-small cell lung cancer. The method was immunoSEQ multiplex PCR; TCRdb's version includes in-frame clones alone and lacks a portion of them. The data contain around 55,000 clones, approximately 86% of them singletons. The specimen comprised PBMCs, sampled before any cancer treatment. The origin of the receptors is a female donor with stage II lung adenocarcinoma. Both conserved end residues are part of each CDR3. D genes are given only for firm matches. Part of the rows lack a size; the others show once, few, many or a class for expanded clones.

clone_size: once
v_call: TRBV2
j_call: TRBJ1-1
d_call: .
cdr3_aa: CASRRWVNTEAFF
cdr3_nt: TGTGCCAGCAGGCGGTGGGTGAACACTGAAGCTTTCTTT

clone_size: .
v_call: TRBV5-4
j_call: TRBJ2-3
d_call: .
cdr3_aa: CASSPQGDTQYF
cdr3_nt: TGTGCCAGCAGCCCACAGGGCGATACGCAGTATTTT

clone_size: .
v_call: TRBV5-1
j_call: TRBJ2-1
d_call: TRBD1
cdr3_aa: CASSLAPAGQGLVNEQFF
cdr3_nt: TGCGCCAGCAGCTTGGCTCCCGCCGGACAGGGTTTGGTCAATGAGCAGTTCTTC

clone_size: once
v_call: TRBV5-1
j_call: TRBJ1-1
d_call: TRBD1
cdr3_aa: CASSLEFAGGPNTEAFF
cdr3_nt: TGCGCCAGCAGCTTGGAGTTCGCAGGGGGGCCGAACACTGAAGCTTTCTTT

clone_size: .
v_call: TRBV2
j_call: TRBJ1-2
d_call: .
cdr3_aa: CASSEALGRGNGYTF
cdr3_nt: TGTGCCAGCAGTGAAGCGCTTGGGCGGGGAAATGGCTACACCTTC

clone_size: .
v_call: TRBV5-1
j_call: TRBJ2-7
d_call: .
cdr3_aa: CASSLGTGKYEQYF
cdr3_nt: TGCGCCAGCAGCTTGGGAACAGGGAAGTACGAGCAGTACTTC

clone_size: few
v_call: TRBV18
j_call: TRBJ1-5
d_call: .
cdr3_aa: CASSPRQSNQPQHF
cdr3_nt: TGTGCCAGCTCACCTAGGCAGTCCAATCAGCCCCAGCATTTT

clone_size: few
v_call: TRBV6-1
j_call: TRBJ1-5
d_call: TRBD1
cdr3_aa: CASSETGGWSQPQHF
cdr3_nt: TGTGCCAGCAGTGAGACAGGGGGTTGGAGTCAGCCCCAGCATTTT

clone_size: once
v_call: TRBV19
j_call: TRBJ1-2
d_call: .
cdr3_aa: CASSPWGEIYGYTF
cdr3_nt: TGTGCCAGTAGTCCCTGGGGAGAGATCTATGGCTACACCTTC

clone_size: .
v_call: TRBV25-1
j_call: TRBJ2-4
d_call: TRBD1
cdr3_aa: CASSERGQGALKNIQYF
cdr3_nt: TGTGCCAGCAGTGAAAGAGGACAGGGGGCCCTCAAAAACATTCAGTACTTC

clone_size: .
v_call: TRBV15
j_call: TRBJ2-1
d_call: TRBD1
cdr3_aa: CATSREGARGGGEQFF
cdr3_nt: TGTGCCACCAGCAGAGAGGGGGCTCGAGGGGGCGGTGAGCAGTTCTTC

clone_size: .
v_call: TRBV13
j_call: TRBJ2-2
d_call: .
cdr3_aa: CASSPRAQAGERGELFF
cdr3_nt: TGTGCCAGCAGCCCGCGAGCGCAGGCAGGGGAAAGAGGGGAGCTGTTTTTT

clone_size: .
v_call: TRBV9
j_call: TRBJ2-2
d_call: .
cdr3_aa: CASSVEHGSLGGELFF
cdr3_nt: TGTGCCAGCAGCGTAGAGCATGGCTCTCTCGGCGGGGAGCTGTTTTTT

clone_size: .
v_call: TRBV11-2
j_call: TRBJ1-2
d_call: .
cdr3_aa: CASSPGLLGYTF
cdr3_nt: TGTGCCAGCAGCCCGGGCCTCCTTGGCTACACCTTC

clone_size: .
v_call: TRBV12-5
j_call: TRBJ1-5
d_call: .
cdr3_aa: CASAEGNQPQHF
cdr3_nt: TGTGCTAGTGCGGAGGGCAATCAGCCCCAGCATTTT

clone_size: .
v_call: TRBV7-9
j_call: TRBJ1-1
d_call: TRBD1
cdr3_aa: CASRSQQGGGTEAFF
cdr3_nt: TGTGCCAGCAGATCTCAACAGGGGGGCGGCACTGAAGCTTTCTTT

clone_size: few
v_call: TRBV2
j_call: TRBJ2-3
d_call: .
cdr3_aa: CASIRGRSFDTQYF
cdr3_nt: TGTGCCAGCATACGGGGCAGGTCTTTTGATACGCAGTATTTT

clone_size: .
v_call: TRBV18
j_call: TRBJ1-2
d_call: TRBD1
cdr3_aa: CASSPGQANYGYTF
cdr3_nt: TGTGCCAGCTCACCGGGACAGGCTAACTATGGCTACACCTTC

clone_size: few
v_call: TRBV9
j_call: TRBJ1-1
d_call: .
cdr3_aa: CASSVGAGWNTEAFF
cdr3_nt: TGTGCCAGCAGCGTAGGGGCAGGCTGGAACACTGAAGCTTTCTTT

clone_size: .
v_call: TRBV10-3
j_call: TRBJ1-4
d_call: .
cdr3_aa: CAIKRDLGKSEKLFF
cdr3_nt: TGTGCCATCAAGAGGGACCTTGGGAAAAGTGAAAAACTGTTTTTT

clone_size: .
v_call: TRBV30
j_call: TRBJ1-3
d_call: TRBD1
cdr3_aa: CAWSTLTGAGNTIYF
cdr3_nt: TGTGCCTGGAGCACCCTAACAGGGGCTGGAAACACCATATATTTT

clone_size: .
v_call: TRBV7-6
j_call: TRBJ2-5
d_call: .
cdr3_aa: CASSLLGPRQTQYF
cdr3_nt: TGTGCCAGCAGCTTACTTGGACCGCGGCAGACCCAGTACTTC

clone_size: .
v_call: TRBV4-1
j_call: TRBJ1-5
d_call: TRBD1
cdr3_aa: CASSQEEDREGGNQPQHF
cdr3_nt: TGCGCCAGCAGCCAAGAAGAGGACAGGGAAGGAGGCAATCAGCCCCAGCATTTT

clone_size: .
v_call: TRBV6-1
j_call: TRBJ1-6
d_call: .
cdr3_aa: CASSEARTRGNSPLHF
cdr3_nt: TGTGCCAGCAGTGAAGCTAGGACAAGGGGGAATTCACCCCTCCACTTT

clone_size: once
v_call: TRBV2
j_call: TRBJ1-2
d_call: TRBD1
cdr3_aa: CASSEARGQGGYGYTF
cdr3_nt: TGTGCCAGCAGTGAAGCGCGGGGACAGGGGGGCTATGGCTACACCTTC

clone_size: .
v_call: TRBV19
j_call: TRBJ1-2
d_call: .
cdr3_aa: CASSRGTLPTFNYGYTF
cdr3_nt: TGTGCCAGTAGTAGGGGGACACTACCGACTTTTAACTATGGCTACACCTTC

clone_size: .
v_call: TRBV18
j_call: TRBJ2-7
d_call: .
cdr3_aa: CASSPTPTSSYEQYF
cdr3_nt: TGTGCCAGCTCACCAACCCCGACTAGCTCCTACGAGCAGTACTTC

clone_size: .
v_call: TRBV27
j_call: TRBJ1-5
d_call: .
cdr3_aa: CASRHGSQPQHF
cdr3_nt: TGTGCCAGCCGACACGGATCTCAGCCCCAGCATTTT

clone_size: .
v_call: TRBV5-1
j_call: TRBJ2-7
d_call: TRBD1
cdr3_aa: CASSSRTGGLRRNSYEQYF
cdr3_nt: TGCGCCAGCAGTTCTCGGACAGGGGGCTTAAGACGTAACTCCTACGAGCAGTACTTC

clone_size: .
v_call: TRBV7-6
j_call: TRBJ2-1
d_call: .
cdr3_aa: CASSLGQAIRGEQFF
cdr3_nt: TGTGCCAGCAGCTTAGGACAGGCCATCCGAGGTGAGCAGTTCTTC

clone_size: once
v_call: TRBV7-3
j_call: TRBJ2-3
d_call: .
cdr3_aa: CASSDRARGTDTQYF
cdr3_nt: TGTGCCAGCAGCGACCGAGCCCGAGGCACAGATACGCAGTATTTT

clone_size: .
v_call: TRBV6-1
j_call: TRBJ2-3
d_call: TRBD1
cdr3_aa: CASGKGARNADTQYF
cdr3_nt: TGTGCCAGCGGCAAGGGGGCGCGGAACGCAGATACGCAGTATTTT

clone_size: .
v_call: TRBV7-2
j_call: TRBJ2-1
d_call: .
cdr3_aa: CASSFSRTNNEQFF
cdr3_nt: TGTGCCAGCAGCTTTTCTCGGACTAACAATGAGCAGTTCTTC

clone_size: .
v_call: TRBV9
j_call: TRBJ1-3
d_call: TRBD1
cdr3_aa: CASSVTDRDSGNTIYF
cdr3_nt: TGTGCCAGCAGCGTCACTGACAGGGACTCTGGAAACACCATATATTTT

clone_size: .
v_call: TRBV5-1
j_call: TRBJ1-1
d_call: TRBD1
cdr3_aa: CASSLSPGTGGLNTEAFF
cdr3_nt: TGCGCCAGCAGCTTGAGCCCCGGGACAGGGGGCTTGAACACTGAAGCTTTCTTT

clone_size: .
v_call: TRBV28
j_call: TRBJ2-1
d_call: .
cdr3_aa: CAIHEAGTGLYNEQFF
cdr3_nt: TGTGCCATCCACGAGGCGGGCACAGGCCTCTACAATGAGCAGTTCTTC

clone_size: .
v_call: TRBV15
j_call: TRBJ1-4
d_call: .
cdr3_aa: CATSRGRQATNEKLFF
cdr3_nt: TGTGCCACCAGCAGAGGCCGACAAGCAACTAATGAAAAACTGTTTTTT

clone_size: .
v_call: TRBV13
j_call: TRBJ1-5
d_call: .
cdr3_aa: CASSTGNQPQHF
cdr3_nt: TGTGCCAGCAGTACAGGGAATCAGCCCCAGCATTTT

clone_size: once
v_call: TRBV5-1
j_call: TRBJ2-3
d_call: .
cdr3_aa: CASSPRASTDTQYF
cdr3_nt: TGCGCCAGCAGCCCACGTGCTAGCACAGATACGCAGTATTTT

clone_size: few
v_call: TRBV7-8
j_call: TRBJ1-6
d_call: .
cdr3_aa: CASSLRSGGADSPLHF
cdr3_nt: TGTGCCAGCAGCTTACGAAGTGGGGGAGCGGATTCACCCCTCCACTTT

clone_size: .
v_call: TRBV18
j_call: TRBJ1-1
d_call: TRBD1
cdr3_aa: CASSPGRYKDRGPLAAFF
cdr3_nt: TGTGCCAGCTCACCAGGAAGGTACAAGGACAGGGGACCTCTAGCCGCTTTCTTT

clone_size: .
v_call: TRBV13
j_call: TRBJ1-4
d_call: TRBD1
cdr3_aa: CASSLGTGFEKLFF
cdr3_nt: TGTGCCAGCAGCTTAGGGACAGGGTTTGAAAAACTGTTTTTT